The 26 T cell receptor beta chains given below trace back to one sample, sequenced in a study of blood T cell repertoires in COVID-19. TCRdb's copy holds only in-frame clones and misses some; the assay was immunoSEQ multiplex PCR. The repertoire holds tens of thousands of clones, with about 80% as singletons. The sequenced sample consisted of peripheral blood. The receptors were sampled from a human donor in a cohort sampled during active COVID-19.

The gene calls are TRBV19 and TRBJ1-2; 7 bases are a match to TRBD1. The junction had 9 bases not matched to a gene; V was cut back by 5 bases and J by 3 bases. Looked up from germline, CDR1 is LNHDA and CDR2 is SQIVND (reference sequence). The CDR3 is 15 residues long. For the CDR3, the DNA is TGTGCCAGTAGTCCGAGGACAGGTCCTGACTATGGCTACACCTTC. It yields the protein CASSPRTGPDYGYTF.

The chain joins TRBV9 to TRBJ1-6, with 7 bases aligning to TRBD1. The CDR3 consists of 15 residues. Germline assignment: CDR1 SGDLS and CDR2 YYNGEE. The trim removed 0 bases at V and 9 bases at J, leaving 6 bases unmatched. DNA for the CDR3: TGTGCCAGCAGCGTAGGCGGCAGGGGGTCTTCACCCCTCCACTTT. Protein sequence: CASSVGGRGSSPLHF.

The CDR3 loop is CASSPSGTASGNTIYF. The CDR3 coding sequence is TGCGCCAGCAGCCCATCCGGGACAGCCTCTGGAAACACCATATATTTT. The chain joins TRBV5-1 to TRBJ1-3; the match to TRBD1 covers 7 bases. The CDR3 has 16 amino acids. Trimming cost V 4 bases and J 0 bases; bases outside gene matches: 7. Germline V gene data show CDR1 as SGHRS and CDR2 as YFSETQ.

The CDR3 reads CASSPRRGQLFF. The CDR3 DNA sequence: TGTGCCAGCAGTCCGCGGAGGGGGCAACTGTTTTTT. The chain employs TRBV12-3 or TRBV12-4 and TRBJ1-4; 7 bases map to TRBD1. This CDR3 has 12 amino acids. The V segment lost 5 bases and the J segment 12 bases; nucleotides outside the gene matches: 6.

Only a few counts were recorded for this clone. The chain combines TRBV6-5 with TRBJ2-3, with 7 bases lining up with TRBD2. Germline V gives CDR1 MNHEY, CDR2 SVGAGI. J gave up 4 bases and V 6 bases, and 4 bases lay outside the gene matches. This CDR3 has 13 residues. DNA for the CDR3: TGTGCCAGCAGACTAGCGCATCCAGATACGCAGTATTTT. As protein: CASRLAHPDTQYF.

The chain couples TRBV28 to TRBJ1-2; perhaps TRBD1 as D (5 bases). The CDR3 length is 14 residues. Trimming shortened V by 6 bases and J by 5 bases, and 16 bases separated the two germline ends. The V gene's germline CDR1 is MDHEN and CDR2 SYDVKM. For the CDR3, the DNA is TGTGCCAGCAGACGAATGTTTCAGGGTTATGGCTACACCTTC. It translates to CASRRMFQGYGYTF.

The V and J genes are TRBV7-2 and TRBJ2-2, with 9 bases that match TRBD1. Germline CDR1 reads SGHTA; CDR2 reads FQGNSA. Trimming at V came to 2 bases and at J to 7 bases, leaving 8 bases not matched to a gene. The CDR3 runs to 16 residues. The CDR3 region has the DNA TGTGCCAGCAGCTTAAGTTACAGGGGGCTCGGCGGGGAGCTGTTTTTT. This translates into CASSLSYRGLGGELFF. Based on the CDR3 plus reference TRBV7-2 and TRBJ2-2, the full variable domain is GAGVSQSPSNKVTEKGKDVELRCDPISGHTALYWYRQSLGQGLEFLIYFQGNSAPDKSGLPSDRFSAERTGGSVSTLTIQRTQQEDSAVYLCASSLSYRGLGGELFFGEGSRLTVL.

The CDR3 here is CASRPTGSNQPQHF. CDR3 DNA sequence: TGTGCCAGTAGGCCGACAGGGTCCAATCAGCCCCAGCATTTT. The chain has TRBV19 and TRBJ1-5; TRBD1 matches 7 bases. With V trimmed by 6 bases and J by 3 bases, 5 bases remained unmatched. Germline V gene data show CDR1 as LNHDA and CDR2 as SQIVND (reference sequence). There are 14 residues in the CDR3.

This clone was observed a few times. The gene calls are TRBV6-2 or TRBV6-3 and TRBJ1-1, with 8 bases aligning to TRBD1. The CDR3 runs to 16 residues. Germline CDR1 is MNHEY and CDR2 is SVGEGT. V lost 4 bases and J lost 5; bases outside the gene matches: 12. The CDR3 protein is CASSSIRQGMRTEAFF. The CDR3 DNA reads TGTGCCAGCAGTTCCATAAGACAGGGGATGAGGACTGAAGCTTTCTTT.

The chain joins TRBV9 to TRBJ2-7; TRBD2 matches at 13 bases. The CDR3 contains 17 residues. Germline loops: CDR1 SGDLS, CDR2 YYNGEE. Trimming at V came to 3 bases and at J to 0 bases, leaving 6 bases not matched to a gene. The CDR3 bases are TGTGCCAGCAGCGGCGGGACTAGCGGGATTCCCTCCTACGAGCAGTACTTC. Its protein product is CASSGGTSGIPSYEQYF.

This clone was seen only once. The CDR3 DNA reads TGTGCCAGCGGTAGCGGGAGGGGCGATACGCAGTATTTT. Amino acids: CASGSGRGDTQYF. The chain employs TRBV2 and TRBJ2-3, with TRBD2 matching over 11 bases. Trimming cost V 8 bases and J 6 bases; bases outside gene matches: 4. CDR1 and CDR2 (germline): SNHLY, FYNNEI. CDR3 size: 13 residues.

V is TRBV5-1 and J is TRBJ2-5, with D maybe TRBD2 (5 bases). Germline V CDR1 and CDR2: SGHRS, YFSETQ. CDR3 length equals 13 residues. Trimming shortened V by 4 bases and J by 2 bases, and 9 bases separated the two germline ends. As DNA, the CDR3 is TGCGCCAGCAGCCCTCGACTACAAGAGACCCAGTACTTC. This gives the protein CASSPRLQETQYF.

The CDR3 sequence: CASSMIAGGTDTQYF. As DNA, the CDR3 is TGTGCCAGCAGTATGATAGCGGGAGGAACAGATACGCAGTATTTT. The chain combines TRBV28 with TRBJ2-3; 10 nucleotides line up with TRBD2. Per germline, CDR1 MDHEN and CDR2 SYDVKM. The CDR3 covers 15 residues. V dropped 5 bases and J dropped 3; count of bases not matched to a gene: 5.

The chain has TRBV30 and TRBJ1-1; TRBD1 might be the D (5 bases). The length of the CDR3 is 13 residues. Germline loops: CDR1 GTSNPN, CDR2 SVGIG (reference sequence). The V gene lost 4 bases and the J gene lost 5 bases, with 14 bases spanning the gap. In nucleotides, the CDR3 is TGTGCCTGGAATCTACGGGGGGGTACTGAAGCTTTCTTT. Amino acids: CAWNLRGGTEAFF.

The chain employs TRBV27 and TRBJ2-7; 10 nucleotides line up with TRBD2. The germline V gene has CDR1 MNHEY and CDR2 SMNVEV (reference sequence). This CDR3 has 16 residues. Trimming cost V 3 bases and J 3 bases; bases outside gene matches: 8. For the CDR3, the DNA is TGTGCCAGCAGTTTCACTAAGCTAGCGGGAGACTACGAGCAGTACTTC. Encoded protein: CASSFTKLAGDYEQYF.

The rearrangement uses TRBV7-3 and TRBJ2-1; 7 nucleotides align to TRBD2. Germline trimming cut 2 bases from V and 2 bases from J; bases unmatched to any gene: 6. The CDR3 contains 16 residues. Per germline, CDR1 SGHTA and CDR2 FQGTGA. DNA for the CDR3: TGTGCCAGCAGCTTAGCGGGAGCCGTAACCTACAATGAGCAGTTCTTC. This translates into CASSLAGAVTYNEQFF.

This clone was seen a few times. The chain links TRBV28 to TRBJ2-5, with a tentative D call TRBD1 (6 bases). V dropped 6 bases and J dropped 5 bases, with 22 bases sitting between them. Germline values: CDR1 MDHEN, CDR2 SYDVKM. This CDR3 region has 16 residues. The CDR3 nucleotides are TGTGCCAGCAGCACCTTTACAGGGAACATAGGGGAGACCCAGTACTTC. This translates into CASSTFTGNIGETQYF. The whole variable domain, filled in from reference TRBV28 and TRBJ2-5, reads DVKVTQSSRYLVKRTGEKVFLECVQDMDHENMFWYRQDPGLGLRLIYFSYDVKMKEKGDIPEGYSVSREKKERFSLILESASTNQTSMYLCASSTFTGNIGETQYFGPGTRLLVL.

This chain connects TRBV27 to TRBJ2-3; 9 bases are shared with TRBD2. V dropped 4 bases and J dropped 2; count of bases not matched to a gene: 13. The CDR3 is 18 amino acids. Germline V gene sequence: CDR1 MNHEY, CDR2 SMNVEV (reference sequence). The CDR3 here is CASSSNIIAGAHTDTQYF. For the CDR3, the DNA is TGTGCCAGCAGTTCGAATATTATAGCGGGAGCGCACACAGATACGCAGTATTTT.

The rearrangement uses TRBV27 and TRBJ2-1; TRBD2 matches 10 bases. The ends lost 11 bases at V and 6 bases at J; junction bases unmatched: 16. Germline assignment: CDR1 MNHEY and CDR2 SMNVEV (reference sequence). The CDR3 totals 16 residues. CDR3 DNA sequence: TGTGCCGGTCAGGGTAATAGCGGGAGGCCCTTCAATGAGCAGTTCTTC. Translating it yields CAGQGNSGRPFNEQFF.

CDR3 region: CASSEDRGGGGYTF. Written as DNA, the CDR3 is TGCGCCAGCAGTGAAGACAGGGGAGGAGGTGGCTACACCTTC. The chain combines TRBV10-2 with TRBJ1-2; 8 bases align to TRBD1. V lost 3 bases to trimming and J lost 7 bases; unmatched junction nucleotides: 7. The CDR3 extends over 14 amino acids. In germline, CDR1 is WSHSY, CDR2 SAAADI.

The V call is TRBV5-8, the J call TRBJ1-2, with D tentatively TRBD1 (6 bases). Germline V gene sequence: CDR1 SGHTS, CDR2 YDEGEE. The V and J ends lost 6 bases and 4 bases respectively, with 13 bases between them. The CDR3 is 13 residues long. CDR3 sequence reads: CASTPQGPYGYTF. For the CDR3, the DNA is TGTGCCAGCACCCCCCAGGGGCCCTATGGCTACACCTTC.

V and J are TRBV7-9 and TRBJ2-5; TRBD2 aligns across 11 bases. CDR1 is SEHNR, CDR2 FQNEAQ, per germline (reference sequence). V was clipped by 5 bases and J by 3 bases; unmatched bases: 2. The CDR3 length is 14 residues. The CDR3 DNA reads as TGTGCCAGCAGCCCGGGACTAGCGGAAGAGACCCAGTACTTC. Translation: CASSPGLAEETQYF.

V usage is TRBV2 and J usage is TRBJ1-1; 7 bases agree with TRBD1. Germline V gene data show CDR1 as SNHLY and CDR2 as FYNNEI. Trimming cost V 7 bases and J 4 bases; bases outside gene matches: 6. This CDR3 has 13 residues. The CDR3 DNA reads TGTGCCAGCAACCAACAGGGGACCACTGAAGCTTTCTTT. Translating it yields CASNQQGTTEAFF.

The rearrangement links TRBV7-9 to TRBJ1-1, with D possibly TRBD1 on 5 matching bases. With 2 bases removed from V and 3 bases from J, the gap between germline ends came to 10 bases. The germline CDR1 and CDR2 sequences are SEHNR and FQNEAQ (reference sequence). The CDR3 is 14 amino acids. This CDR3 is CASSLIRGDTEAFF. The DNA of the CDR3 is TGTGCCAGCAGCTTAATAAGGGGTGACACTGAAGCTTTCTTT.

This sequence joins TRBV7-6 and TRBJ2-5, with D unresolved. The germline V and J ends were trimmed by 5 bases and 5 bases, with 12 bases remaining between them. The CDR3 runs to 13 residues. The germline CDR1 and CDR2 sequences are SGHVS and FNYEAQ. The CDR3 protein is CASSRRLRETQYF. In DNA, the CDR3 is TGTGCCAGCAGCCGGAGATTACGGGAGACCCAGTACTTC.

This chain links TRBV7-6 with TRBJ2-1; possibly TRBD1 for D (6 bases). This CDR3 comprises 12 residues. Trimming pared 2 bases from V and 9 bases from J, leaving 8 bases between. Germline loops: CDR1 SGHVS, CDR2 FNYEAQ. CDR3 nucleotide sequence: TGTGCCAGCAGCTTAAGGGGGACTGAGCAGTTCTTC. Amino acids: CASSLRGTEQFF. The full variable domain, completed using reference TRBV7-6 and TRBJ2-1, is GAGVSQSPRYKVTKRGQDVALRCDPISGHVSLYWYRQALGQGPEFLTYFNYEAQQDKSGLPNDRFSAERPEGSISTLTIQRTEQRDSAMYRCASSLRGTEQFFGPGTRLTVL.